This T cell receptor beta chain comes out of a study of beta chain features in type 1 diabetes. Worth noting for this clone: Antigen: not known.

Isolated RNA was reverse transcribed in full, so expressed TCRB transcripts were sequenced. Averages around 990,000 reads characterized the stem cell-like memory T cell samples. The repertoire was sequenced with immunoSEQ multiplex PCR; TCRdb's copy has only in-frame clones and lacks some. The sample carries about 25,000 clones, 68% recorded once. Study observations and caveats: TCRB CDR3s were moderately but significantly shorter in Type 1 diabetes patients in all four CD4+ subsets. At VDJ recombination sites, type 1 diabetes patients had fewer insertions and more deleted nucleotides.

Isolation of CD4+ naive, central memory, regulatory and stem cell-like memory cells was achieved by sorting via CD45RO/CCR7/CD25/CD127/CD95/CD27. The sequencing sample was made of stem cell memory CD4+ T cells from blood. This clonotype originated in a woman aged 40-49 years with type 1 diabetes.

The CDR3 is CATKSGSFYEQYF. CDR3 nucleotide sequence: TGTGCCACCAAAAGCGGTTCCTTCTACGAGCAGTACTTC. The rearrangement links TRBV28 to TRBJ2-7, with TRBD2 as a possible D gene (5 bases). The length of the CDR3 is 13 residues. The V end lost 10 bases, the J end lost 3 bases, and 16 bases lay between the germline ends. CDR1 is MDHEN and CDR2 is SYDVKM in the germline V gene.